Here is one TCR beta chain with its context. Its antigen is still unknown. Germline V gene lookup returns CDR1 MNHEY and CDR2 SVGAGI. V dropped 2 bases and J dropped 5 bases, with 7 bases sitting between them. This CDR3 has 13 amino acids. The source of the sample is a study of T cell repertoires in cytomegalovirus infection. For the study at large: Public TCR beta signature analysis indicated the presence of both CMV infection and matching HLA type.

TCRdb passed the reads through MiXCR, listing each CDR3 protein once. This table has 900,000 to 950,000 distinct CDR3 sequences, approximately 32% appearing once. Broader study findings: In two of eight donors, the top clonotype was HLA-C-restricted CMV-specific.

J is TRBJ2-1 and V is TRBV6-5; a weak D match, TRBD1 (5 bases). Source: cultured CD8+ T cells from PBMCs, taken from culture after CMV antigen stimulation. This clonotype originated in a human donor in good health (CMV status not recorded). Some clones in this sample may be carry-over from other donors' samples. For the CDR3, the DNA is TGTGCCAGCAGTTACCAGGGAAACAATGAGCAGTTCTTC. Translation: CASSYQGNNEQFF.